This T cell receptor beta chain was sequenced for a study of patients and donors after allogeneic stem cell transplantation. This clonotype was detected a few times. With 2 bases removed from V and 3 bases from J, the gap between germline ends came to 16 bases. Germline CDR1 and CDR2: SQVTM and ANQGSEA. This CDR3 is 16 amino acids long. TCRdb re-called the RT-PCR reads with MiXCR, one entry per CDR3 protein. The sample records roughly 960,000 distinct CDR3 sequences, over 15% being singletons. The sequenced sample consisted of blood, either unsorted or a sorted T cell fraction (not recorded which). The receptor's source is a human donor who was either an allogeneic HSCT recipient or a stem cell or donor lymphocyte infusion donor (not recorded which). It is not recorded whose cells these are; they may come from a transplant donor. The J gene is TRBJ2-2, the V gene TRBV29-1; D may be TRBD2 (6 bases). CDR3 sequence (DNA): TGCAGCGTTGAATTGTCGGGAACGGGAGACACCGGGGAGCTGTTTTTT. It codes for CSVELSGTGDTGELFF.